This T cell receptor beta chain was retrieved from a study of CD8+CD57+ T cells in acquired aplastic anemia. Overall study: An average of 3.2 ug of DNA was obtained from sorted CD4+ and CD8+ cells. Study-level results: Between patients and controls, over 25 CD8+ CDR3 sequences were found in common.

Comment on this clonotype: The antigen remains unidentified.

The template for TCR beta VDJ and CDR3 sequence profiling was genomic DNA. TCRdb itself ran the reads through MiXCR, one entry per CDR3 protein. This table has about 120,000 distinct CDR3 sequences, approximately 50% appearing once. Patients chosen for sequencing had CD8+CD57+ cells that had expanded, as shown by flow cytometry. The enrolled patients all had severe acquired aplastic anemia. Prior therapy had not been administered to any patient at the time of blood sampling. Trimming removed 3 bases at V and 6 bases at J, with 18 bases between. The CDR3 length is 15 residues. Germline V gives CDR1 SEHNR, CDR2 FQNEAQ (reference sequence).

The material sequenced was sorted CD4+, CD8+, or CD8+CD57+ T cells (not recorded which) from PBMCs. This chain connects TRBV7-9 to TRBJ2-7; a weak D match, TRBD1 (6 bases). The TCR sequence derives from a human donor with aplastic anemia. CDR3 sequence: CASSFDPGSGVEQYF. In DNA, the CDR3 is TGTGCCAGCAGCTTCGACCCGGGCTCAGGGGTCGAGCAGTACTTC.